A selection of T cell receptor beta chains follows, all from one sample in a study of cytomegalovirus exposure and HLA in healthy donors. The data were produced by immunoSEQ multiplex PCR, yet TCRdb's version contains in-frame clones alone and is incomplete. In all, the sample yields tens of thousands of clones. Material: PBMCs. The receptors were sampled from a woman between 55 and 75 years old in good health and CMV-seronegative. The CDR3 runs from the conserved cysteine through the conserved F or W. The D gene is left open where the match is weak.

v_gene	len	j_gene	d_gene	CDR3aa	CDR3nt
TRBV7-9	14	TRBJ2-7	TRBD1	CASNPRQGPYEQYF	TGTGCCAGCAACCCCCGACAGGGGCCCTACGAGCAGTACTTC
TRBV7-2	15	TRBJ2-2	TRBD1	CASSYGQGTYGELFF	TGTGCCAGCAGTTACGGACAGGGCACGTACGGGGAGCTGTTTTTT
TRBV6-1	16	TRBJ2-7	TRBD1	CASSEVPGTGAYEQYF	TGTGCCAGCAGTGAAGTCCCCGGGACAGGAGCCTACGAGCAGTACTTC
TRBV6-1	13	TRBJ2-1	TRBD2	CASYGRAHNEQFF	TGTGCCAGCTACGGGAGGGCCCACAATGAGCAGTTCTTC
TRBV10-1	12	TRBJ2-7	TRBD1	CASAGQGGEQYF	TGCGCCAGCGCGGGACAGGGAGGCGAGCAGTACTTC
TRBV7-6	15	TRBJ2-7	TRBD2	CASSSTSGGSYEQYF	TGTGCCAGCAGCTCGACTAGCGGGGGCTCCTACGAGCAGTACTTC
TRBV10-3	12	TRBJ2-7	NA	CAISFTGYEQYF	TGTGCCATCAGCTTCACAGGTTACGAGCAGTACTTC
TRBV18	11	TRBJ1-1	TRBD1	CASSPGTGGFF	TGTGCCAGCTCACCCGGGACAGGGGGGTTCTTT
TRBV6-5	13	TRBJ1-2	NA	CASRGLDNYGYTF	TGTGCCAGCAGAGGTCTAGATAACTATGGCTACACCTTC
TRBV27	12	TRBJ2-5	TRBD1	CASSGTGGREYF	TGTGCCAGCAGCGGGACAGGTGGCAGGGAGTACTTC
TRBV6-5	16	TRBJ2-7	TRBD2	CASSYSRTSGTYEQYF	TGTGCCAGCAGTTACTCTAGGACTAGCGGGACCTACGAGCAGTACTTC
TRBV5-1	16	TRBJ2-1	NA	CASSLVPGVEYNEQFF	TGCGCCAGCAGCTTGGTTCCGGGAGTGGAGTACAATGAGCAGTTCTTC
TRBV6-4	14	TRBJ2-1	TRBD2	CAQQLAGNYNEQFF	TGTGCCCAGCAACTAGCGGGAAACTACAATGAGCAGTTCTTC
TRBV10-1	17	TRBJ1-1	TRBD1	CASLANRGQGQSPEAFF	TGCGCCAGCCTGGCGAACCGTGGACAGGGACAATCACCCGAAGCTTTCTTT
TRBV27	14	TRBJ2-7	TRBD1	CASSRDSRPYEQYF	TGTGCCAGCAGTAGGGACAGCCGACCCTACGAGCAGTACTTC
TRBV11-3	17	TRBJ2-3	TRBD2	CASSLRFRPGGPDTQYF	TGTGCCAGCAGCTTGAGGTTTCGCCCGGGAGGGCCAGATACGCAGTATTTT
TRBV5-1	15	TRBJ1-4	NA	CASKPSGATNEKLFF	TGCGCCAGCAAGCCTTCCGGGGCAACTAATGAAAAACTGTTTTTT
TRBV7-2	16	TRBJ2-4	NA	CASTLRGAGTKNIQYF	TGTGCCAGCACCCTACGGGGGGCCGGAACCAAAAACATTCAGTACTTC
TRBV28	13	TRBJ1-4	NA	CATGGGARQKLFF	TGTGCCACGGGCGGGGGGGCACGTCAGAAACTGTTTTTT
TRBV4-3	11	TRBJ1-1	NA	CASSQANEAFF	TGCGCCAGCAGCCAAGCCAATGAAGCTTTCTTT
TRBV11-2	16	TRBJ2-3	NA	CASSLNRVRSTDTQYF	TGTGCCAGCAGCCTTAACAGGGTTAGAAGCACAGATACGCAGTATTTT
TRBV9	16	TRBJ2-1	NA	CASSVGAAERYNEQFF	TGTGCCAGCAGCGTAGGCGCGGCTGAAAGGTACAATGAGCAGTTCTTC
TRBV29-1	13	TRBJ2-7	TRBD2	CSVEEAGVDEQYF	TGCAGCGTTGAAGAAGCGGGAGTCGACGAGCAGTACTTC
TRBV2	15	TRBJ2-3	NA	CASTPVGPPTDTQYF	TGTGCCAGCACTCCGGTCGGTCCCCCCACAGATACGCAGTATTTT
TRBV4-1	16	TRBJ2-1	NA	CASSQDLTFTYNEQFF	TGCGCCAGCAGCCAAGATTTGACTTTCACCTACAATGAGCAGTTCTTC
TRBV18	14	TRBJ2-1	TRBD1	CASSLGQGGNEQFF	TGTGCCAGCTCACTGGGACAGGGTGGCAATGAGCAGTTCTTC
TRBV7-8	14	TRBJ1-2	NA	CASSLGTDSYGYTF	TGTGCCAGCAGCTTAGGAACCGACAGCTATGGCTACACCTTC
TRBV15	16	TRBJ2-7	TRBD2	CATSRAAAGGPYEQYF	TGTGCCACCAGCAGAGCAGCAGCGGGAGGGCCTTACGAGCAGTACTTC
TRBV7-2	14	TRBJ2-7	TRBD2	CASSLSGGAYEQYF	TGTGCCAGCAGCTTGAGCGGGGGAGCCTACGAGCAGTACTTC
TRBV28	12	TRBJ1-5	NA	CASTGLDQPQHF	TGTGCCAGCACAGGGTTGGATCAGCCCCAGCATTTT
TRBV5-6	19	TRBJ1-5	NA	CASQPWAGDWIGSNQPQHF	TGTGCCAGCCAACCCTGGGCGGGGGACTGGATTGGGAGCAATCAGCCCCAGCATTTT
TRBV18	15	TRBJ1-3	TRBD1	CASSPRDSSGNTIYF	TGTGCCAGCTCACCTAGGGACAGCTCTGGAAACACCATATATTTT
TRBV9	14	TRBJ2-7	TRBD1	CASSPGQVGHEQYF	TGTGCCAGCAGCCCGGGACAGGTAGGCCACGAGCAGTACTTC
TRBV28	18	TRBJ2-1	TRBD2	CASSFPGVGGGSYNEQFF	TGTGCCAGCAGTTTTCCCGGGGTTGGGGGGGGCTCCTACAATGAGCAGTTCTTC
TRBV5-1	12	TRBJ2-7	NA	CASSEQGHEQYF	TGCGCCAGCAGCGAACAGGGCCACGAGCAGTACTTC
TRBV18	19	TRBJ1-1	TRBD1	CASSHNPPIDRGLNTEAFF	TGTGCCAGCTCACACAACCCCCCTATCGACAGGGGGCTGAACACTGAAGCTTTCTTT
TRBV28	13	TRBJ1-5	NA	CASRDRLDQPQHF	TGTGCCAGCAGAGACAGGTTAGATCAGCCCCAGCATTTT
TRBV2	14	TRBJ1-2	TRBD1	CASIATGTSYGYTF	TGTGCCAGCATTGCGACAGGGACCAGTTATGGCTACACCTTC
TRBV7-6	16	TRBJ1-2	NA	CASSKQQVHLNYGYTF	TGTGCCAGCAGCAAGCAACAGGTTCACCTTAACTATGGCTACACCTTC
TRBV28	13	TRBJ1-2	NA	CASSASGTRVYTF	TGTGCCAGCAGCGCCTCGGGGACAAGGGTATACACCTTC
TRBV6-4	16	TRBJ2-3	NA	CASSDRLASGTDTQYF	TGTGCCAGCAGTGACCGGCTAGCGTCTGGCACAGATACGCAGTATTTT
TRBV18	13	TRBJ2-7	TRBD1	CASTGTGAYEQYF	TGTGCCAGCACCGGGACAGGGGCCTACGAGCAGTACTTC
TRBV15	14	TRBJ2-5	TRBD1	CATSRDGTEETQYF	TGTGCCACCAGCAGAGATGGGACAGAAGAGACCCAGTACTTC
TRBV5-1	14	TRBJ2-1	NA	CASSLIPTYNEQFF	TGCGCCAGCAGCTTGATCCCCACCTACAATGAGCAGTTCTTC
TRBV29-1	17	TRBJ1-1	NA	CSVGWSAGQWWVTEAFF	TGCAGCGTTGGGTGGTCGGCAGGGCAATGGTGGGTGACTGAAGCTTTCTTT
TRBV5-1	16	TRBJ1-3	NA	CASSPDSGGLGNTIYF	TGCGCCAGCAGCCCAGATAGCGGGGGGCTTGGAAACACCATATATTTT
TRBV6-5	15	TRBJ2-1	TRBD2	CASRTGTSGYNEQFF	TGTGCCAGCAGAACAGGGACTAGCGGTTACAATGAGCAGTTCTTC